The 14 T cell receptor beta chains given below trace back to one sample, sequenced in a study of blood T cell repertoires in COVID-19. Generated by immunoSEQ multiplex PCR, the TCRdb table keeps only in-frame clones and is missing some. The sample consists of a few hundred thousand clones, around 81% of them appearing once. The sequenced sample consisted of PBMCs or T cells enriched from blood (not recorded which). The receptors here all came from a woman aged 40-49 years with acute COVID-19.

The V gene is TRBV9, the J gene TRBJ2-2; 7 nucleotides agree with TRBD2. CDR1 is SGDLS, CDR2 YYNGEE, per germline. CDR3 length: 17 amino acids. V shed 0 bases, J shed 5 bases, and the junction held 10 bases outside the gene matches. The chain's CDR3 is CASSVAYGGSRTGELFF. As DNA, the CDR3 is TGTGCCAGCAGCGTAGCTTATGGCGGGAGTAGGACCGGGGAGCTGTTTTTT.

The chain links TRBV28 to TRBJ2-7, with 9 bases identical to TRBD1. CDR1 is MDHEN and CDR2 is SYDVKM in the germline V gene. This CDR3 is built from 14 residues. J lost 7 bases, V lost 3 bases, and 7 bases had no gene match. The DNA of the CDR3 is TGTGCCAGCAGTTTCTCACAGGGGGCAGGGGAGCAGTACTTC. This translates into CASSFSQGAGEQYF.

The chain employs TRBV10-3 and TRBJ1-2; D remains unclear. Trimming left V 2 bases short and J 3 bases short, with 7 bases between. Germline V lookup: CDR1 ENHRY, CDR2 SYGVKD. The CDR3 is made up of 13 amino acids. CDR3 nucleotide sequence: TGTGCCATCAGTGAGCCCAGGCACTATGGCTACACCTTC. Its translation: CAISEPRHYGYTF.

This clone appeared once. The rearrangement uses TRBV29-1 and TRBJ2-7; 8 bases align to TRBD2. The CDR3 totals 15 residues. Looked up from germline, CDR1 is SQVTM and CDR2 is ANQGSEA. The V segment lost 0 bases and the J segment 7 bases; nucleotides outside the gene matches: 11. The CDR3 DNA is TGCAGCGTTGAAGATCGCAGCGCGGGAGGAGGGGAGCAGTACTTC. Its protein is CSVEDRSAGGGEQYF.

The gene calls are TRBV20-1 and TRBJ1-5; 8 bases map to TRBD1. The V and J ends lost 3 bases and 5 bases, in that order; junction bases with no gene match: 9. The CDR3 has 15 amino acids. Germline V CDR1 and CDR2: DFQATT, SNEGSKA (reference sequence). CDR3 bases: TGCAGTGCTAGTAGCAGGGGGCGGGTAGATCAGCCCCAGCATTTT. Protein: CSASSRGRVDQPQHF.

As concerns this clone: Just one base apart from a much larger clone, this may be a read error. The J gene is TRBJ1-2, the V gene TRBV14; TRBD1 matches 8 bases. The V gene's germline CDR1 is SGHDN and CDR2 FVKESK. There are 13 residues in the CDR3. With V trimmed by 4 bases and J by 3 bases, 1 base remained unmatched. The CDR3 loop is CASSPDRDYGYTF. CDR3 bases: TGTGCCAGCAGCCCGGACAGGGACTATGGCTACACCTTC.

The rearrangement uses TRBV6-5 and TRBJ1-2; D remains unclear. V was shortened by 5 bases and J by 2 bases, with 12 bases between the two germline ends. The CDR3 is 14 residues long. The germline CDR1 and CDR2 sequences are MNHEY and SVGAGI. This CDR3 is CASSPHYENYGYTF. The CDR3 DNA reads as TGTGCCAGCAGTCCGCACTACGAGAACTATGGCTACACCTTC.

CDR3 bases: TGTGCCAGCCAAAATCGGCAGGGCGGCGGCTACACCTTC. It encodes CASQNRQGGGYTF. This chain uses TRBV6-6 with TRBJ1-2; D is possibly TRBD1 (5 bases). The germline V gene encodes CDR1 MNHNY and CDR2 SVGAGI (reference sequence). V lost 8 bases, J lost 8 bases, and 18 bases lay in between. The CDR3 consists of 13 residues.

The rearrangement joins TRBV7-9 to TRBJ2-5; the match to TRBD2 covers 9 bases. With 6 bases clipped from V and 6 bases from J, the junction kept 8 bases outside the gene matches. This CDR3 region has 14 residues. The germline CDR1 and CDR2 sequences are SEHNR and FQNEAQ (reference sequence). CDR3 nucleotides: TGTGCCAGCAGTTTTAGCGGGAGCTCGAAGACCCAGTACTTC. This translates into CASSFSGSSKTQYF.

The gene calls are TRBV24-1 and TRBJ2-1; TRBD1 agrees at 10 bases. V shed 3 bases and J 5 bases; nucleotides not matched to a gene: 9. From germline, CDR1 is KGHDR and CDR2 SFDVKD. The CDR3 loop spans 17 amino acids. CDR3: CATSDPRPGQGNNEQFF. The DNA for the CDR3 is TGTGCCACCAGTGATCCCCGTCCGGGACAGGGGAACAATGAGCAGTTCTTC.

J is TRBJ1-6 and V is TRBV2; D is uncertain. Trimming removed 6 bases from V and 0 bases from J, with 9 bases in between. Per germline, CDR1 SNHLY and CDR2 FYNNEI. This CDR3 is built from 15 residues. CDR3 DNA sequence: TGTGCCAGCAGGCGGATGGCCTCCTATAATTCACCCCTCCACTTT. It encodes CASRRMASYNSPLHF.

The genes are TRBV9 and TRBJ1-1; possibly TRBD1 for D (5 bases). The CDR3 is made up of 17 amino acids. Trimming left V 3 bases short and J 3 bases short, with 21 bases between. Per the germline V gene, CDR1 is SGDLS and CDR2 is YYNGEE. In nucleotides, the CDR3 is TGTGCCAGCAGCGAAATTGGCTCGCAGGGCATGTACACTGAAGCTTTCTTT. As protein: CASSEIGSQGMYTEAFF.

The rearrangement uses TRBV2 and TRBJ1-5, with TRBD1 matching over 11 bases. CDR1 SNHLY and CDR2 FYNNEI come from the germline V gene. The CDR3 runs 15 residues. The V gene end was trimmed by 8 bases and the J gene end by 6 bases; junction bases not matched to a gene: 9. DNA for the CDR3: TGTGCCAGCTGGGAGGGACAGGGGGTGGGTCAGCCCCAGCATTTT. It codes for CASWEGQGVGQPQHF.

This chain connects TRBV30 to TRBJ2-6; 9 bases map to TRBD1. From germline, CDR1 is GTSNPN and CDR2 SVGIG (reference sequence). Losses at the gene ends were 3 bases for V and 6 bases for J; bases not matched to a gene: 6. There are 15 residues in the CDR3. CDR3 sequence reads: CAWRLQGAEANVLTF. The CDR3 DNA sequence: TGTGCCTGGAGATTACAGGGGGCAGAGGCCAACGTCCTGACTTTC.